Given below is one T cell receptor (beta chain) in context. Its antigen is not identified. This sample was taken from a study of B cell selection in AIRE deficiency. Study conclusions and caveats: With only TCRbeta sequenced, around 40% of shared healthy Treg sequences overlapped Tconv. Healthy donors alone shared 31.6% of about 3,600 Treg sequences; patients alone about 10%. Patient Tconv and Treg cells showed healthy-like TCRBV usage, CDR3 length, diversity.

Profiling relied on immunoSEQ multiplex PCR, and the TCRdb table lists in-frame clones only, not all of them. The sample shows 20,000 to 30,000 clones, roughly 95% of them seen only once. Conventional CD4 T cells were sorted as CD4+CD127+ cells. The V gene end was trimmed by 2 bases and the J gene end by 6 bases; junction bases not matched to a gene: 0. The CDR3 sequence is 13 residues long. CDR1 SGHNT and CDR2 YENEEA come from the germline V gene. V is TRBV11-3 and J is TRBJ2-1; 8 nucleotides align to TRBD2. The sample consisted of CD4+CD127+ conventional T cells sorted from PBMCs. The origin of this receptor is a human donor in good health. This chain's CDR3 is CASSLSGGNEQFF. DNA for the CDR3: TGTGCCAGCAGCTTAAGCGGGGGCAATGAGCAGTTCTTC.